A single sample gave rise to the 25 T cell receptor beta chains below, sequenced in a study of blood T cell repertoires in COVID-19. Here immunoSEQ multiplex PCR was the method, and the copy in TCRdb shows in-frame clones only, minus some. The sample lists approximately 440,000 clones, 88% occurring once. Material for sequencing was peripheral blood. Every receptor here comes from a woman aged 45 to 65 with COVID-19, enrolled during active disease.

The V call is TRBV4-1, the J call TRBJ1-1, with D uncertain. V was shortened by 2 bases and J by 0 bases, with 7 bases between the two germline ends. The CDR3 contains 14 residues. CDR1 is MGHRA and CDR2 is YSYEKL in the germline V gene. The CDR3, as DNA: TGCGCCAGCAGCCAACCAGGAATGAACACTGAAGCTTTCTTT. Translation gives CASSQPGMNTEAFF.

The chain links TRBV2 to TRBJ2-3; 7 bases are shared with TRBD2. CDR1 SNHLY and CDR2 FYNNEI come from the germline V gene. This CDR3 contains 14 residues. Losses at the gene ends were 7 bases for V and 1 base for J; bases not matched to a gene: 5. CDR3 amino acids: CASKRAGGTDTQYF. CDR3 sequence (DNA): TGTGCCAGCAAGCGGGCGGGGGGCACAGATACGCAGTATTTT.

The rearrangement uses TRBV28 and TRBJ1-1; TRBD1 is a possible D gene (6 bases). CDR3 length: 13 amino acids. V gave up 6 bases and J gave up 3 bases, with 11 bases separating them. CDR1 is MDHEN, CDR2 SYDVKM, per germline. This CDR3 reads CASSFRGYTEAFF. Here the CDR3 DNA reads TGTGCCAGCAGCTTCAGGGGCTACACTGAAGCTTTCTTT. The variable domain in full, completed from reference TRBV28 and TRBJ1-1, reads DVKVTQSSRYLVKRTGEKVFLECVQDMDHENMFWYRQDPGLGLRLIYFSYDVKMKEKGDIPEGYSVSREKKERFSLILESASTNQTSMYLCASSFRGYTEAFFGQGTRLTVV.

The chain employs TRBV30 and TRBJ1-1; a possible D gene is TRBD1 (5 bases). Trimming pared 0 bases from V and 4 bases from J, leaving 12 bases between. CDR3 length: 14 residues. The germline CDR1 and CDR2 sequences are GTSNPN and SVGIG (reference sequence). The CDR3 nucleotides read TGTGCCTGGAGTGTAACCCGGGGGAGCACTGAAGCTTTCTTT. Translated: CAWSVTRGSTEAFF.

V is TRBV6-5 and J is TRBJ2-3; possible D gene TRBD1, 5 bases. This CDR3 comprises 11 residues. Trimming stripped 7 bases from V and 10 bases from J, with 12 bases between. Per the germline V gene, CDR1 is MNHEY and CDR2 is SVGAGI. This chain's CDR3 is CASTEVGPQYF. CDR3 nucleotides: TGTGCCAGCACCGAGGTGGGGCCGCAGTATTTT.

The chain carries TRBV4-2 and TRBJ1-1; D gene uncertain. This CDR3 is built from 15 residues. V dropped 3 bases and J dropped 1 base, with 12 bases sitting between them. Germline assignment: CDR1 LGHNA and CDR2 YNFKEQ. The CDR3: CASSQHRGSNTEAFF. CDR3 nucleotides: TGTGCCAGCAGCCAGCACCGGGGTTCGAACACTGAAGCTTTCTTT.

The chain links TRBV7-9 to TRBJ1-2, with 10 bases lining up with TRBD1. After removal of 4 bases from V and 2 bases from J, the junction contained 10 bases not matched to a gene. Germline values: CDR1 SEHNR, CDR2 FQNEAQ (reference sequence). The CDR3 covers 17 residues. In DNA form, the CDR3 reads TGTGCCAGCAGCTACCCGGGACAGGGGATGGTCAACTATGGCTACACCTTC. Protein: CASSYPGQGMVNYGYTF.

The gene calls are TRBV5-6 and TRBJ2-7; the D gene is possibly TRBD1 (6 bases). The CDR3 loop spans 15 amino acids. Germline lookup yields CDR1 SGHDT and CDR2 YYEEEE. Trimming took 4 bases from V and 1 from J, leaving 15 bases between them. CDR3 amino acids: CASSADRRHSYEQYF. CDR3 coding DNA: TGTGCCAGCAGCGCCGACAGGCGGCATTCCTACGAGCAGTACTTC.

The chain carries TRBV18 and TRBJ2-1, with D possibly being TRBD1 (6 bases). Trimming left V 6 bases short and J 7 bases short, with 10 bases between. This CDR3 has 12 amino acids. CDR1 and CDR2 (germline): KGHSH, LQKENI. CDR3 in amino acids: CASSSTGNEQFF. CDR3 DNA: TGTGCCAGCTCCTCCACAGGGAATGAGCAGTTCTTC. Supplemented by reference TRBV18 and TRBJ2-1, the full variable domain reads NAGVMQNPRHLVRRRGQEARLRCSPMKGHSHVYWYRQLPEEGLKFMVYLQKENIIDESGMPKERFSAEFPKEGPSILRIQQVVRGDSAAYFCASSSTGNEQFFGPGTRLTVL.

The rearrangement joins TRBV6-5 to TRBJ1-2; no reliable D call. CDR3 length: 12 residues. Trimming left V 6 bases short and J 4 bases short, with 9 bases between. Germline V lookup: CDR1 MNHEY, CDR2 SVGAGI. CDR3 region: CASSTRSYGYTF. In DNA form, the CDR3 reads TGTGCCAGCAGCACGAGATCCTATGGCTACACCTTC.

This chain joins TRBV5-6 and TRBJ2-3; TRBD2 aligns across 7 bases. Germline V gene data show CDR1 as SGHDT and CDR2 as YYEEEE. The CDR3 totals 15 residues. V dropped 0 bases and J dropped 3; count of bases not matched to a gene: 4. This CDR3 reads CASSLGGGTTDTQYF. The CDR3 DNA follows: TGTGCCAGCAGCTTGGGCGGGGGAACGACAGATACGCAGTATTTT.

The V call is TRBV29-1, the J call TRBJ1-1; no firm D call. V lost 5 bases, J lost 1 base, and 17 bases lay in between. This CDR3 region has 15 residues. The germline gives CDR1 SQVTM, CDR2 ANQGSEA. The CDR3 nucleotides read TGCAGCGTTTCCCGGGGTGAAACGGGGAACACTGAAGCTTTCTTT. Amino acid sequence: CSVSRGETGNTEAFF.

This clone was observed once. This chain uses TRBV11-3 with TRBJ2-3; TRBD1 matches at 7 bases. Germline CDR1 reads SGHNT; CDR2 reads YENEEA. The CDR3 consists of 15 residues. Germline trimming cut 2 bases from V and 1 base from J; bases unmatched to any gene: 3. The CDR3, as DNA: TGTGCCAGCAGCTTAAGACAGGGTCGCACAGATACGCAGTATTTT. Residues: CASSLRQGRTDTQYF.

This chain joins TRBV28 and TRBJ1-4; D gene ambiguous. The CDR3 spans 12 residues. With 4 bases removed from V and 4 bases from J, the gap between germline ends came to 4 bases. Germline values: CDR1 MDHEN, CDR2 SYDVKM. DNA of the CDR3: TGTGCCAGCAGTTCCTATAATGAAAAACTGTTTTTT. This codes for CASSSYNEKLFF.

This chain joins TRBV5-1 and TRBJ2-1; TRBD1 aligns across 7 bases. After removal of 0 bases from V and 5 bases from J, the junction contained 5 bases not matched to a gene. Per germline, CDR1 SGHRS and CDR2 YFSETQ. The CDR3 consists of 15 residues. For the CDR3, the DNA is TGCGCCAGCAGCTTGGGACAGGGAATCCACAATGAGCAGTTCTTC. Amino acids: CASSLGQGIHNEQFF.

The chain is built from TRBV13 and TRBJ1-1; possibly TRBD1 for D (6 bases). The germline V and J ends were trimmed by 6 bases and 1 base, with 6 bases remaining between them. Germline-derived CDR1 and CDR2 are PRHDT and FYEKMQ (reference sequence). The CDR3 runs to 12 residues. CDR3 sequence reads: CASRGQNTEAFF. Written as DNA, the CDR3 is TGTGCCAGCAGGGGACAGAACACTGAAGCTTTCTTT.

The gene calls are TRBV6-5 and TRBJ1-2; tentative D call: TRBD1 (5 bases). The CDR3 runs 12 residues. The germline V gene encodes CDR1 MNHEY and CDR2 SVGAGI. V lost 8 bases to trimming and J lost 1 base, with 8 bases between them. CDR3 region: CASGRDNYGYTF. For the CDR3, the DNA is TGTGCCAGCGGCAGGGATAACTATGGCTACACCTTC.

CDR3 nucleotide sequence: TGTGCCAGCAGCCAAGATCTTGCGGGGGGCTGGGAGACCCAGTACTTC. The encoded protein is CASSQDLAGGWETQYF. The chain is built from TRBV3-1 (or the pseudogene TRBV3-2) and TRBJ2-5, with 8 positions matching TRBD2. Germline CDR1 LGHDT, CDR2 YNNKEL (reference sequence). V lost 0 bases, J lost 5 bases, and 8 bases stayed unmatched. There are 16 residues in the CDR3.

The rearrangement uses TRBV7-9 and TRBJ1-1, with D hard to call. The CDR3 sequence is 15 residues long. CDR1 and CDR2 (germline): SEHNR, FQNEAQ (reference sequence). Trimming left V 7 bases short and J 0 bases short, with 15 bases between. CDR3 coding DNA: TGTGCCAGCACACTAGCCGAGGTGATGAACACTGAAGCTTTCTTT. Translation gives CASTLAEVMNTEAFF.

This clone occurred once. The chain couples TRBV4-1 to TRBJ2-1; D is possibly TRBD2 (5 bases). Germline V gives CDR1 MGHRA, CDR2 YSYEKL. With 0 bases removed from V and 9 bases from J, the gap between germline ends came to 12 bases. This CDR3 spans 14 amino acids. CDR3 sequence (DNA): TGCGCCAGCAGCCAAGAGGCGGGTCGGACTGAGCAGTTCTTC. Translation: CASSQEAGRTEQFF.

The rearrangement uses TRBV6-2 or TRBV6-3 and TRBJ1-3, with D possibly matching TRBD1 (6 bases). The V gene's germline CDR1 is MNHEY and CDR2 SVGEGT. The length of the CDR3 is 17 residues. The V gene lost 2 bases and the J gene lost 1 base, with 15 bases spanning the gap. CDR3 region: CASSYGQGRRSGNTIYF. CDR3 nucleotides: TGTGCCAGCAGTTACGGGCAGGGGCGACGTTCTGGAAACACCATATATTTT.

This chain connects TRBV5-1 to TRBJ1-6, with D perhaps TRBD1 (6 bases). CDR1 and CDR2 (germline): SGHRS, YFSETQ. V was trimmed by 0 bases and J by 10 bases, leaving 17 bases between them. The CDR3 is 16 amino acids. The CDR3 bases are TGCGCCAGCAGCTTGGGGACGGGCAGGGGTTTATCACCCCTCCACTTT. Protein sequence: CASSLGTGRGLSPLHF.

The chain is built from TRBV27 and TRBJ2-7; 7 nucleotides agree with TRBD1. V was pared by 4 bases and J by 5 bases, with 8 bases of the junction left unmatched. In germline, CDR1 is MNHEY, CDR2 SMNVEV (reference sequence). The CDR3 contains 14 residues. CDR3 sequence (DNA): TGTGCCAGCAGTTCCCATGACAGGGACCACGAGCAGTACTTC. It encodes CASSSHDRDHEQYF.

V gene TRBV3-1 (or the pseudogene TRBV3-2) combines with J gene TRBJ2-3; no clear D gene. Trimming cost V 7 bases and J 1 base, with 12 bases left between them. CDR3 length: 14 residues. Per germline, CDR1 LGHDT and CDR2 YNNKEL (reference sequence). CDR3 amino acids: CASTDTGRTDTQYF. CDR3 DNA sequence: TGTGCCAGCACCGATACTGGTCGCACAGATACGCAGTATTTT.

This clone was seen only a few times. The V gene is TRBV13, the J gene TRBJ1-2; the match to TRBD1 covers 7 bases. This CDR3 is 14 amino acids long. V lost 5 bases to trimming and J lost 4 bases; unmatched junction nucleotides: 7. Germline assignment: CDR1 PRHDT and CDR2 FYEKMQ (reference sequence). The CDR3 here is CASSRRQGAYGYTF. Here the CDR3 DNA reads TGTGCCAGCAGCCGGCGACAGGGAGCCTATGGCTACACCTTC.